This is a list of T cell receptor beta chains from one sample in a study of Ad26.COV2.S vaccination and SARS-CoV-2 variants. The protocol was immunoSEQ multiplex PCR, while the TCRdb copy is restricted to in-frame clones and leaves out a portion. The table lists some 290,000 clones, 85% of them singletons. The specimen comprised peripheral blood, sampled in a trial of Ad26.COV2.S vaccine versus placebo. These receptors originate from a person between 18 and 65 years old who received the Ad26.COV2.S COVID-19 vaccine or a placebo. The CDR3 runs from the conserved cysteine through the conserved F or W. Each record gives: V gene, J gene, clone size, D gene, CDR3 DNA, CDR3 protein. A D gene is named only where the DNA matches it firmly. A clone size is listed for some rows: how often the clone was seen (once, few, many), or a class if it is expanded.

TRBV7-8	TRBJ1-1	NA	NA	TGTGCCAGCTGGGAACAGGACAGAGGGGACACTGAAGCTTTCTTT	CASWEQDRGDTEAFF
TRBV25-1	TRBJ1-3	few	NA	TGTGCCAGCAGTGAAGGGGGACACGGACTTCGGCGCACCATATATTTT	CASSEGGHGLRRTIYF
TRBV7-9	TRBJ2-3	NA	TRBD2	TGTGCCAGCAGCTTGTTGATGGTAGCGGGGGAGACTAGCACAGATACGCAGTATTTT	CASSLLMVAGETSTDTQYF
TRBV7-9	TRBJ1-2	NA	TRBD1	TGTGCCAGCAGCCTTCGACAGGGATTGGATGGCTACACCTTC	CASSLRQGLDGYTF
TRBV6-6	TRBJ1-2	NA	NA	TGTGCCAGCAGTTACTCGAGAAGCAGCGTCGTCGATGGCTACACCTTC	CASSYSRSSVVDGYTF
TRBV2	TRBJ2-6	NA	NA	TGTGCCAGCACAGAGAGATTCTCTGGGGCCAACGTCCTGACTTTC	CASTERFSGANVLTF
TRBV2	TRBJ2-7	once	NA	TGTGCCAGCAGCCAGGAGGGGGCGCGGGAGCAGTACTTC	CASSQEGAREQYF
TRBV5-6	TRBJ2-3	NA	NA	TGTGCCAGCAGCTTGTTCGACGTAGGCACAGATACGCAGTATTTT	CASSLFDVGTDTQYF
TRBV3-1/TRBV3-2	TRBJ2-7	NA	NA	TGTGCCAGCAGCCAAGATAACTACGAGCAGTACTTC	CASSQDNYEQYF
TRBV30	TRBJ1-4	NA	NA	TGTGCCTGGAGTCGGGCTTTATGGGGGAAACTGTTTTTT	CAWSRALWGKLFF
TRBV5-5	TRBJ1-6	NA	NA	TGTGCCAGCAGCTTGGTGGCGGGGAGGAATTCACCCCTCCACTTT	CASSLVAGRNSPLHF
TRBV7-2	TRBJ1-2	NA	NA	TGTGCCAGCAGCTTTTGGGGGGAATCGGGCTACACCTTC	CASSFWGESGYTF
TRBV7-3	TRBJ2-1	NA	NA	TGTGCCAGCAGCCAAATGACTAGTGGCGATGAGCAGTTCTTC	CASSQMTSGDEQFF
TRBV9	TRBJ2-1	NA	TRBD2	TGTGCCAGCAGCGGGCCCTCTAGCGGGGGAATACAGTTCTTC	CASSGPSSGGIQFF
TRBV19	TRBJ2-7	NA	NA	TGTGCCAGTTCGGGGGCGACCACCTACGAGCAGTACTTC	CASSGATTYEQYF
TRBV9	TRBJ1-1	NA	NA	TGTGCCAGCAGCGTAGACAGGGCAATCACTGAAGCTTTCTTT	CASSVDRAITEAFF
TRBV7-9	TRBJ1-2	NA	NA	TGTGCCAGCAGCACAACCGGACGGCAAGCTAACTATGGCTACACCTTC	CASSTTGRQANYGYTF
TRBV28	TRBJ1-3	NA	NA	TGTGCCAGCACCACCAGGGGAAGCTCTGGAAACACCATATATTTT	CASTTRGSSGNTIYF
TRBV3-1/TRBV3-2	TRBJ2-2	NA	TRBD2	TGTGCCAGCAGTGGACTAGCGGGGCGTCGCGGGGAGCTGTTTTTT	CASSGLAGRRGELFF
TRBV5-6	TRBJ1-5	NA	NA	TGTGCCAGCAGCGTAGGGACGGCAACGAATCAGCCCCAGCATTTT	CASSVGTATNQPQHF
TRBV28	TRBJ2-7	few	NA	TGTGCCACTTTCCCAGGGACTCTGACCTACGAGCAGTACTTC	CATFPGTLTYEQYF
TRBV28	TRBJ1-1	NA	NA	TGTGCCAGCAGTCCTACAGGGACTCACACTGAAGCTTTCTTT	CASSPTGTHTEAFF
TRBV5-5	TRBJ2-5	NA	TRBD2	TGTGCCAGCAGACCCTTAGCGGGGGGCCGGGAGGCCCAGTACTTC	CASRPLAGGREAQYF